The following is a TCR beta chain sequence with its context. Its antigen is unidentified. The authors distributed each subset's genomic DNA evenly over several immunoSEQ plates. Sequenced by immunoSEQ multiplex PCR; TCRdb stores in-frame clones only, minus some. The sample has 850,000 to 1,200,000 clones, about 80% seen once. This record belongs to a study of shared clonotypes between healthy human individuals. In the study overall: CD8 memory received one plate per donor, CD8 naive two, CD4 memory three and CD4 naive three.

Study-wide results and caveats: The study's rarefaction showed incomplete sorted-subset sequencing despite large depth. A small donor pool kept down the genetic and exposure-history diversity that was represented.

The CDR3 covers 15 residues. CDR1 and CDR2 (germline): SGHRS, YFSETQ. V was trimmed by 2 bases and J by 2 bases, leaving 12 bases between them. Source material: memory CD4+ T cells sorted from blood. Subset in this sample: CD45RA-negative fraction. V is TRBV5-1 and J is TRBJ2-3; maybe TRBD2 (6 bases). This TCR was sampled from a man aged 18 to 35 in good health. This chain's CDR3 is CASSLGGATTDTQYF. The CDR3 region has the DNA TGCGCCAGCAGCTTAGGCGGGGCGACCACAGATACGCAGTATTTT.